Many counts were recorded for the clone carrying this T cell receptor (beta chain). What it binds is unknown. The record originates from a study of human T cells and chemical hapten exposure. Findings of the study overall: Those TCRs sitting above 1 in 1000 frequency stayed the same with DPC sensitization.

Noted time point: patch test 1, 2 weeks after DPC sensitization. The treatment denotes: therapeutic diphenylcyclopropenone sensitization with weekly scalp DPC. Using its own MiXCR run on the RACE reads, TCRdb lists one record per CDR3 protein. Here the sample spans about 380,000 distinct CDR3 sequences, about 4.4% being singletons. The V and J ends lost 6 bases and 0 bases respectively, with 10 bases between them. The CDR3 length is 13 residues. The germline V gene encodes CDR1 SQVTM and CDR2 ANQGSEA. The V call is TRBV29-1, the J call TRBJ2-3; no clear D. The source is a woman aged 45-65 years with alopecia areata. Some clones in this sample may be carry-over from other donors' samples. Sequencing was performed on whole blood, taken in connection with sensitization to the hapten diphenylcyclopropenone (DPC). Written as DNA, the CDR3 is TGCAGCGTGAGGTTGTCTAGCACAGATACGCAGTATTTT. Encoded protein: CSVRLSSTDTQYF.